A selection of T cell receptor beta chains follows, all from one sample in a study of cytotoxic CD8 clonotypes in ibrutinib-treated CLL. Measured with immunoSEQ multiplex PCR; TCRdb has only the in-frame clones, and not every one. The table has under 150,000 clones, around 80% seen once. The source was PBMCs, collected after 24 months of ibrutinib treatment. The receptors derive from a human donor with chronic lymphocytic leukemia. CDR3s include the opening cysteine and the closing phenylalanine or tryptophan. Fields, in order: V gene, J gene, D gene, CDR3 protein. D genes are given only for firm matches.

V gene: TRBV5-4; J gene: TRBJ1-3; D gene: .; CDR3 protein: CASHKGGSGNTIYF
V gene: TRBV7-2; J gene: TRBJ2-3; D gene: .; CDR3 protein: CASSLLGFGTDTQYF
V gene: TRBV28; J gene: TRBJ1-2; D gene: TRBD1; CDR3 protein: CASSLSQGVDYGYTF
V gene: TRBV7-2; J gene: TRBJ1-1; D gene: TRBD1; CDR3 protein: CASSLSGSGDRKNTEAFF
V gene: TRBV18; J gene: TRBJ2-7; D gene: .; CDR3 protein: CASSSQPEEQYF
V gene: TRBV5-1; J gene: TRBJ1-3; D gene: .; CDR3 protein: CASSLDGGTSGNTIYF
V gene: TRBV5-1; J gene: TRBJ1-6; D gene: .; CDR3 protein: CASSLVPQQGSSYNSPLHF
V gene: TRBV7-9; J gene: TRBJ1-2; D gene: .; CDR3 protein: CASSFKASYGYTF
V gene: TRBV10-3; J gene: TRBJ2-2; D gene: .; CDR3 protein: CAISKEVGGQSNTGELFF
V gene: TRBV18; J gene: TRBJ2-7; D gene: .; CDR3 protein: CASSLSGTSSYEQYF
V gene: TRBV5-6; J gene: TRBJ2-7; D gene: TRBD1; CDR3 protein: CASSAKGQGAYEQYF
V gene: TRBV30; J gene: TRBJ2-2; D gene: TRBD1; CDR3 protein: CAWSPMGQGTGELFF
V gene: TRBV15; J gene: TRBJ1-1; D gene: .; CDR3 protein: CATSRDILPNTEAFF
V gene: TRBV5-1; J gene: TRBJ2-1; D gene: TRBD2; CDR3 protein: CASSLALAGGYNEQFF
V gene: TRBV19; J gene: TRBJ1-2; D gene: .; CDR3 protein: CASSIGLSYGYTF
V gene: TRBV11-2; J gene: TRBJ1-4; D gene: .; CDR3 protein: CASSFGTGSNEKLFF
V gene: TRBV9; J gene: TRBJ1-4; D gene: .; CDR3 protein: CASSVGGSKWDNEKLFF
V gene: TRBV6-1; J gene: TRBJ2-3; D gene: TRBD1; CDR3 protein: CASSLTGVADTQYF
V gene: TRBV5-4; J gene: TRBJ1-1; D gene: .; CDR3 protein: CASTTGGGRTEAFF
V gene: TRBV5-1; J gene: TRBJ2-1; D gene: .; CDR3 protein: CASSLGAQFNEQFF
V gene: TRBV5-1; J gene: TRBJ2-2; D gene: .; CDR3 protein: CASSLAQGGTGELFF
V gene: TRBV5-4; J gene: TRBJ2-3; D gene: .; CDR3 protein: CASSLEVDTQYF
V gene: TRBV19; J gene: TRBJ1-1; D gene: .; CDR3 protein: CASSISVTALNTEAFF
V gene: TRBV15; J gene: TRBJ2-4; D gene: .; CDR3 protein: CATSRLDSSGNIQYF
V gene: TRBV19; J gene: TRBJ1-5; D gene: TRBD1; CDR3 protein: CASINVGTVGGDNQPQHF
V gene: TRBV6-5; J gene: TRBJ1-1; D gene: .; CDR3 protein: CASTRVGNTEAFF
V gene: TRBV7-2; J gene: TRBJ2-4; D gene: .; CDR3 protein: CASSGGEKGIQYF
V gene: TRBV2; J gene: .; D gene: .; CDR3 protein: CASSEALRGNEQYF
V gene: TRBV7-8; J gene: TRBJ1-1; D gene: TRBD1; CDR3 protein: CASSVRSGTGSTEAFF
V gene: TRBV5-5; J gene: TRBJ1-1; D gene: .; CDR3 protein: CASSFQGNTEAFF
V gene: TRBV5-8; J gene: TRBJ2-3; D gene: TRBD2; CDR3 protein: CASTTSGGKTDTQYF
V gene: TRBV7-2; J gene: TRBJ1-6; D gene: TRBD1; CDR3 protein: CASSEGTGGSPLHF
V gene: TRBV5-1; J gene: TRBJ1-6; D gene: TRBD1; CDR3 protein: CASSFGGTGGSPLHF
V gene: TRBV9; J gene: TRBJ2-1; D gene: .; CDR3 protein: CASSVGPGRDEQFF
V gene: TRBV4-3; J gene: TRBJ1-2; D gene: .; CDR3 protein: CASSPNPTVNYGYTF
V gene: TRBV14; J gene: TRBJ1-2; D gene: .; CDR3 protein: CASSQGTRDGYTF
V gene: TRBV29-1; J gene: TRBJ2-1; D gene: TRBD2; CDR3 protein: CSGREGRNYNEQFF
V gene: TRBV6-5; J gene: TRBJ1-3; D gene: .; CDR3 protein: CASRRLLGSGNTIYF
V gene: TRBV30; J gene: TRBJ2-7; D gene: .; CDR3 protein: CAWSVGLIQYF
V gene: TRBV6-1; J gene: TRBJ1-2; D gene: .; CDR3 protein: CASSEGYGYGYTF
V gene: TRBV5-6; J gene: TRBJ1-4; D gene: .; CDR3 protein: CASSLGGHVKLFF
V gene: TRBV9; J gene: TRBJ2-7; D gene: .; CDR3 protein: CASSVAPLGEGQSYEQYF
V gene: TRBV19; J gene: TRBJ1-5; D gene: .; CDR3 protein: CASSVLGGQKTQPQHF
V gene: TRBV30; J gene: TRBJ1-4; D gene: .; CDR3 protein: CAWTRTRNEKLFF
V gene: TRBV4-2; J gene: TRBJ1-4; D gene: .; CDR3 protein: CASSQDAATLFF
V gene: TRBV6-5; J gene: TRBJ2-3; D gene: .; CDR3 protein: CASSTTGGRADTQYF
V gene: TRBV20-1; J gene: TRBJ1-1; D gene: .; CDR3 protein: CSAGPEAFF
V gene: TRBV30; J gene: TRBJ1-6; D gene: TRBD1; CDR3 protein: CAWMGQGNSPLHF
V gene: TRBV6-5; J gene: TRBJ2-7; D gene: TRBD1; CDR3 protein: CASSYTRQGGHEQYF
V gene: TRBV4-3; J gene: TRBJ1-4; D gene: .; CDR3 protein: CASSQDTDRVEKLFF
V gene: TRBV2; J gene: TRBJ1-1; D gene: TRBD1; CDR3 protein: CASRRTTGTGAEAFF
V gene: TRBV19; J gene: TRBJ1-5; D gene: TRBD1; CDR3 protein: CASSTRTGGRDAQHF
V gene: TRBV5-1; J gene: TRBJ1-4; D gene: .; CDR3 protein: CASSRDGYNEKLFF
V gene: TRBV6-6; J gene: TRBJ2-1; D gene: .; CDR3 protein: CASSPNLYNEQFF
V gene: TRBV10-3; J gene: TRBJ1-3; D gene: TRBD1; CDR3 protein: CAISRQGFSGNTIYF
V gene: TRBV30; J gene: TRBJ1-4; D gene: .; CDR3 protein: CAWNTIGSTTNEKLFF
V gene: TRBV5-1; J gene: TRBJ1-6; D gene: .; CDR3 protein: CASSLLRGEASPLHF